These T cell receptor beta chains were read from a single sample in a study of blood T cell repertoires in COVID-19. Profiled with immunoSEQ multiplex PCR; TCRdb holds only in-frame clones, not every one. Of approximately 250,000 clones listed, under 90% are singletons. Source material: PBMCs or T cells enriched from blood (not recorded which). The receptors originated from a man aged 25 to 40 with acute COVID-19. Both conserved end residues are part of each CDR3. D genes are given only for firm matches. Clone size is stated in some rows and not others, as once, few, many or a class when expanded.

CDR3 length,J gene,clone size,V gene,D gene,CDR3 DNA,CDR3 protein
13,TRBJ2-1,.,TRBV9,.,TGTGCCAGCAGCGTTAATGACCGGGGTGAGCAGTTCTTC,CASSVNDRGEQFF
17,TRBJ2-3,.,TRBV7-3,TRBD2,TGTGCCAGCAGCTTAACTAGCGGGAGCGCTGGCACAGATACGCAGTATTTT,CASSLTSGSAGTDTQYF
14,TRBJ2-2,.,TRBV18,.,TGTGCCAGCTCCCTATTAGAGAACACCGGGGAGCTGTTTTTT,CASSLLENTGELFF
17,TRBJ2-1,.,TRBV5-1,TRBD2,TGTGCCAGCACCACTCAATCACGACTAGCGGGAGTCGGGGAGCAGTTCTTC,CASTTQSRLAGVGEQFF
16,TRBJ2-2,.,TRBV6-1,TRBD2,TGTGCCAGCAGTGTTCTAGCGGGGGTGAACACCGGGGAGCTGTTTTTT,CASSVLAGVNTGELFF
16,TRBJ2-3,once,TRBV9,TRBD1,TGTGCCAGCAGCGTAGTGGCAGGGGGCATGGGAGATACGCAGTATTTT,CASSVVAGGMGDTQYF
16,TRBJ2-2,.,TRBV5-4,TRBD2,TGTGCCAGCAGCCTAGCGGGAGGGCCCAACACCGGGGAGCTGTTTTTT,CASSLAGGPNTGELFF
12,TRBJ2-2,.,TRBV6-5,.,TGTGCCAGCACCTCACCAGGCGGAGGGCTGTTTTTT,CASTSPGGGLFF
17,TRBJ2-2,.,TRBV4-1,.,TGCGCCAGCAGCCAAGAGTCGAGCGAGCATTACACCGGGGAGCTGTTTTTT,CASSQESSEHYTGELFF
16,TRBJ1-4,.,TRBV7-8,TRBD1,TGTGCCAGCAGCTCGGCCTCCGGGACAGGGAGGGAAAAACTGTTTTTT,CASSSASGTGREKLFF
13,TRBJ1-1,once,TRBV6-5,.,TGTGCCAGCAGTTACTCCAACAGAGTTATGGCTTTCTTT,CASSYSNRVMAFF
11,TRBJ1-3,.,TRBV29-1,.,TGCAGCGTTGAACAGAGAAACACCATATATTTT,CSVEQRNTIYF
14,TRBJ1-1,.,TRBV5-5,.,TGTGCCAGCAGCTCAGGACAGCCTAACACTGAAGCTTTCTTT,CASSSGQPNTEAFF
16,TRBJ2-1,.,TRBV11-1,TRBD2,TGTGCCAGCAGCTTACTTTTCGGGGGGGACTACAATGAGCAGTTCTTC,CASSLLFGGDYNEQFF
13,TRBJ1-1,once,TRBV12-3/TRBV12-4,.,TGTGCCAGCAGTTTCAAGCCGGGCACTGAAGCTTTCTTT,CASSFKPGTEAFF
13,TRBJ2-5,.,TRBV4-2,TRBD2,TGTGCCAGCAGCCAAGATGAGCGGGAGGCCCAGTACTTC,CASSQDEREAQYF
13,TRBJ2-3,.,TRBV6-4,.,TGTGCCAGCAGTGTACAGCGCGGAGGTACGCAGTATTTT,CASSVQRGGTQYF
14,TRBJ1-1,.,TRBV11-2,TRBD1,TGTGCCAGCAGCAGTGGACAGGCATACACTGAAGCTTTCTTT,CASSSGQAYTEAFF
15,TRBJ2-1,.,TRBV7-2,TRBD2,TGTGCCAGCAGCTTAAGACTAGCGGGCCCCGCAGGGCAGTTCTTC,CASSLRLAGPAGQFF
14,TRBJ2-5,.,TRBV3-1/TRBV3-2,TRBD2,TGTGCCAGCAGCCAAAGGACTAGCCAAGAGACCCAGTACTTC,CASSQRTSQETQYF
16,TRBJ2-6,.,TRBV15,.,TGTGCCACCAGCAGAGATCCCAGCTCTGGGGCCAACGTCCTGACTTTC,CATSRDPSSGANVLTF
15,TRBJ1-5,.,TRBV15,.,TGTGCCACCAGCAGTGCCGGGAGTAGCAATCAGCCCCAGCATTTT,CATSSAGSSNQPQHF
14,TRBJ2-5,.,TRBV25-1,.,TGTGCCAGCAGTGAACCAGCTCGGGTAGGGACCCAGTACTTC,CASSEPARVGTQYF
13,TRBJ1-6,once,TRBV6-5,.,TGTGCCAGCGTGGACAGTTATAATTCACCCCTCCACTTT,CASVDSYNSPLHF
12,TRBJ1-5,.,TRBV19,.,TGTGCCAGTGGGCAGGATAATCAGCCCCAGCATTTT,CASGQDNQPQHF
15,TRBJ2-2,.,TRBV5-1,TRBD1,TGCGCCAGCAGCCTCGACAGGGAGAGATCCGGGGAGCTGTTTTTT,CASSLDRERSGELFF
14,TRBJ2-1,.,TRBV7-2,.,TGTGCCAGCAGCGGGGGGGCCATCTACAATGAGCAGTTCTTC,CASSGGAIYNEQFF
19,TRBJ2-1,.,TRBV2,TRBD2,TGTGCCAGCAGTCGGCCGGGACTAGCGCCTAAGTTCTCCTACAATGAGCAGTTCTTC,CASSRPGLAPKFSYNEQFF
16,TRBJ1-6,.,TRBV14,.,TGTGCCAGCAGCCTCTTGGGGGACAATCTTAATTCACCCCTCCACTTT,CASSLLGDNLNSPLHF
14,TRBJ2-3,.,TRBV6-5,TRBD1,TGTGCCACCGAGGGGGCAGGGATCCTGGGTACGCAGTATTTT,CATEGAGILGTQYF
15,TRBJ2-1,once,TRBV28,TRBD1,TGTGCCAGCAGTTCCACAGGGGGCGCCAGGGTTGAGCAGTTCTTC,CASSSTGGARVEQFF
16,TRBJ1-1,.,TRBV4-3,.,TGCGCCAGCAGCCAGTCCCCCACAGTTGTGGGCACTGAAGCTTTCTTT,CASSQSPTVVGTEAFF
12,TRBJ1-4,.,TRBV29-1,.,TGCAGCGTTGGGTCCGGCTCGGAGGGACTGTTTTTT,CSVGSGSEGLFF
15,TRBJ2-2,.,TRBV5-1,.,TGCGCCAGCAGTCTTCCGAGCGGCTTCACCGGGGAGCTGTTTTTT,CASSLPSGFTGELFF
14,TRBJ1-3,.,TRBV11-3,.,TGTGCCAGCAGCTTTGGTGAGGCTGGAAACACCATATATTTT,CASSFGEAGNTIYF
14,TRBJ2-4,.,TRBV18,.,TGTGCCAGCTCACCAGCACTAGCCAAAAACATTCAGTACTTC,CASSPALAKNIQYF
15,TRBJ2-2,once,TRBV7-3,TRBD2,TGTGCCAGCAGCATCGGGACTAGCGGAGCCGGGGAGCTGTTTTTT,CASSIGTSGAGELFF
15,TRBJ2-1,.,TRBV6-5,TRBD1,TGTGCCAGCAGGATCGACAGGGGGCTTTTCAATGAGCAGTTCTTC,CASRIDRGLFNEQFF
11,TRBJ2-1,.,TRBV7-6,.,TGTGCCAGCAGCGGCCTAGGAGAGCAGTTCTTC,CASSGLGEQFF
12,TRBJ1-3,.,TRBV27,.,TGTGCCAGCATCTCGCAGGGAAACACCATATATTTT,CASISQGNTIYF
14,TRBJ1-2,.,TRBV6-5,.,TGTGCCAGCAAAGATCCAGGGATTAACTATGGCTACACCTTC,CASKDPGINYGYTF
14,TRBJ1-5,few,TRBV19,.,TGTGCCAGTAGATCAGGGTCCGCGAATCAGCCCCAGCATTTT,CASRSGSANQPQHF
15,TRBJ1-4,.,TRBV19,TRBD1,TGTGCCAGTAGTATAGGGACAGGGGGAGTCGAAAAACTGTTTTTT,CASSIGTGGVEKLFF
15,TRBJ2-4,.,TRBV9,TRBD1,TGTGCCAGCAGCGTCTCGGGACAGGGTGGAAACATTCAGTACTTC,CASSVSGQGGNIQYF
14,TRBJ1-1,once,TRBV3-1/TRBV3-2,.,TGTGCCAGCAGCCAGGCGGGGGAATCGTTTGAAGCTTTCTTT,CASSQAGESFEAFF
14,TRBJ1-1,.,TRBV4-3,.,TGCGCCAGCAGCCAAGTGGGAGGAAACACTGAAGCTTTCTTT,CASSQVGGNTEAFF
15,TRBJ1-4,.,TRBV4-1,.,TGCGCCAGCAGCCCGATCGGGGGGACTAATGAAAAACTGTTTTTT,CASSPIGGTNEKLFF
15,TRBJ1-2,.,TRBV6-5,.,TGTGCCAGCAGATCCCTCCAGTCCAGGGGTAACGGCTACACCTTC,CASRSLQSRGNGYTF
17,TRBJ2-1,.,TRBV27,TRBD2,TGTGCCAGCAGTTTGACTAGCGGGAGGGCCTTCCACAATGAGCAGTTCTTC,CASSLTSGRAFHNEQFF
15,TRBJ1-1,once,TRBV6-5,.,TGTGCCAGCAGTTACGTGCGTGGGGCGAGCACTGAAGCTTTCTTT,CASSYVRGASTEAFF
14,TRBJ1-1,.,TRBV10-3,.,TGTGCCATCAGTGGGCCAGGGTATAACACTGAAGCTTTCTTT,CAISGPGYNTEAFF
13,TRBJ2-1,.,TRBV5-1,.,TGTGCCAGCAGCGTCCTCTCTAGCGCAAAACAGTTCTTC,CASSVLSSAKQFF
11,TRBJ2-2,.,TRBV7-9,.,TGTGCCAGCAGCTTAAGCGAGGAGCTGTTTTTT,CASSLSEELFF